This TCR beta chain came from a study of blood T cell repertoires in COVID-19. In the study overall: Samples taken during acute and convalescent COVID-19 were collected in the United States, Italy and Spain. From T cells, B-cell-depleted T cells, or PBMCs came the material, which was cDNA or gDNA.

In the study's own analysis: Reference gene primer amplification in the assay estimated nucleated cell counts. The method was immunoSEQ multiplex PCR; TCRdb's version includes in-frame clones alone and lacks a portion of them. V, J and clone size are taken as reported in that table, and D and trimming were inferred from the DNA itself. The table lists nearly 55,000 clones, roughly three quarters of them singletons. V dropped 7 bases and J dropped 7 bases, with 14 bases sitting between them. The CDR3 has 13 residues. Germline CDR1 reads SNHLY; CDR2 reads FYNNEI. Sequenced input: peripheral blood. The gene calls are TRBV2 and TRBJ1-5; no clear D. This sequence originates from a human donor with active or convalescent COVID-19. The donor label of this sample is uncertain. CDR3 coding DNA: TGTGCCAGCATCTTTTCGGAGGGCCAGCCCCAGCATTTT. Its translation: CASIFSEGQPQHF.